Shown below are 26 T cell receptor beta chains from a single sample sequenced in a study of blood T cell repertoires in COVID-19. Produced via immunoSEQ multiplex PCR; TCRdb's table is partial and in-frame only. The sample lists 60,000 to 90,000 clones, around 88% occurring once. Sequencing was carried out using peripheral blood. Source of these receptors: a woman aged 80 or over with active or convalescent COVID-19.

The rearrangement links TRBV7-2 to TRBJ1-5; TRBD1 matches at 9 bases. Germline-derived CDR1 and CDR2 are SGHTA and FQGNSA. V shed 5 bases and J 4 bases; nucleotides not matched to a gene: 6. The CDR3 extends over 15 amino acids. The CDR3 reads CASSIRTGANQPQHF. Written as DNA, the CDR3 is TGTGCCAGCAGCATCCGGACAGGGGCGAATCAGCCCCAGCATTTT.

This chain connects TRBV28 to TRBJ2-7; TRBD1 agrees at 10 bases. The V gene's germline CDR1 is MDHEN and CDR2 SYDVKM. This CDR3 is built from 16 residues. The J segment lost 4 bases and the V segment lost 5 bases, leaving 11 bases of the junction unmatched. In DNA form, the CDR3 reads TGTGCCAGCAGTCTCCGACCGGGACAGGGGTTGTACGAGCAGTACTTC. It encodes CASSLRPGQGLYEQYF.

This clone was detected once. This chain links TRBV28 with TRBJ1-2; 7 positions match TRBD1. CDR3 length: 12 amino acids. CDR1 and CDR2 from the germline V gene are MDHEN and SYDVKM. Trimming cost V 7 bases and J 6 bases; bases outside gene matches: 5. The CDR3 is CASTDTGDGYTF. DNA for the CDR3: TGTGCCAGCACTGACACAGGGGATGGCTACACCTTC.

This clone was detected once. V is TRBV5-1 and J is TRBJ2-2; TRBD1 matches at 11 bases. The CDR3 loop spans 17 amino acids. Germline-derived CDR1 and CDR2 are SGHRS and YFSETQ. V was pared by 2 bases and J by 5 bases, with 8 bases of the junction left unmatched. The CDR3, as DNA: TGCGCCAGCAGCTTCCTATCCGGGACAGGGGGGACCGGGGAGCTGTTTTTT. It is translated as CASSFLSGTGGTGELFF.

The chain joins TRBV10-1 to TRBJ2-7; 7 bases are a match to TRBD1. Germline V CDR1 and CDR2: WNHNN, SYGVQD (reference sequence). The CDR3 is made up of 14 amino acids. Germline trimming cut 0 bases from V and 3 bases from J; bases unmatched to any gene: 2. This chain's CDR3 is CASSESTGHYEQYF. Here the CDR3 DNA reads TGCGCCAGCAGTGAGTCGACAGGGCACTACGAGCAGTACTTC.

The chain combines TRBV6-2 or TRBV6-3 with TRBJ2-5, with TRBD2 identical over 7 bases. Germline values: CDR1 MNHEY, CDR2 SVGEGT. CDR3 length: 15 residues. V trimming: 2 bases; J trimming: 5 bases; junction bases outside the gene matches: 8. The CDR3 sequence is CASSYGTTRGETQYF. In DNA, the CDR3 is TGTGCCAGCAGTTACGGGACTACTCGGGGTGAGACCCAGTACTTC.

The chain combines TRBV5-8 with TRBJ1-2; no firm D call. Per germline, CDR1 SGHTS and CDR2 YDEGEE. The CDR3 loop spans 14 amino acids. V was clipped by 0 bases and J by 5 bases, with 11 bases between them. The CDR3: CASSLVRVGYGYTF. CDR3 in DNA: TGTGCCAGCAGCTTGGTGAGGGTTGGGTATGGCTACACCTTC.

The rearrangement links TRBV11-1 to TRBJ2-7; the match to TRBD1 covers 10 bases. V lost 5 bases, J lost 2 bases, and 6 bases stayed unmatched. CDR1 is SGHAT, CDR2 FQDESV, per germline (reference sequence). The CDR3 contains 15 residues. The CDR3 spells CASSHPGQGAYEQYF. The CDR3 DNA is TGTGCCAGCAGCCACCCCGGACAGGGGGCCTACGAGCAGTACTTC.

The V and J genes are TRBV19 and TRBJ1-5; weak D call: TRBD1 (5 bases). The CDR3 contains 13 residues. Looked up from germline, CDR1 is LNHDA and CDR2 is SQIVND (reference sequence). V lost 6 bases and J 4 bases, leaving 10 bases between the germline ends. The CDR3 is CASRRTPNQPQHF. CDR3 DNA sequence: TGTGCCAGTAGGAGGACACCGAATCAGCCCCAGCATTTT.

This sequence joins TRBV4-3 and TRBJ1-6; the match to TRBD1 covers 9 bases. The CDR3 length is 19 residues. Germline CDR1 is LGHNA and CDR2 is YSLEER. The trim removed 2 bases at V and 0 bases at J, leaving 8 bases unmatched. CDR3: CASSQRDRGSGSYNSPLHF. CDR3 nucleotide sequence: TGCGCCAGCAGCCAACGAGACAGGGGGTCAGGCTCCTATAATTCACCCCTCCACTTT.

In nucleotides, the CDR3 is TGTGCCAGCAGTGACTTAGGGGTTTATTTTTCCGAGACCCAGTACTTC. It is translated as CASSDLGVYFSETQYF. The V and J genes are TRBV28 and TRBJ2-5; TRBD1 might be the D (5 bases). The germline V gene has CDR1 MDHEN and CDR2 SYDVKM. The CDR3 loop spans 16 amino acids. V was clipped by 5 bases and J by 5 bases, with 21 bases between them.

This chain joins TRBV19 and TRBJ1-4, with TRBD1 matching over 9 bases. V was clipped by 6 bases and J by 10 bases; unmatched bases: 9. The germline CDR1 and CDR2 sequences are LNHDA and SQIVND (reference sequence). CDR3 size: 14 residues. The CDR3 sequence: CASRPGQGVGKLFF. CDR3 DNA sequence: TGTGCCAGTAGGCCGGGACAGGGAGTCGGAAAACTGTTTTTT. The complete variable domain, with remaining parts taken from reference TRBV19 and TRBJ1-4, reads DGGITQSPKYLFRKEGQNVTLSCEQNLNHDAMYWYRQDPGQGLRLIYYSQIVNDFQKGDIAEGYSVSREKKESFPLTVTSAQKNPTAFYLCASRPGQGVGKLFFGSGTQLSVL.

The chain recombines TRBV9 with TRBJ1-2, with D perhaps matching TRBD1 (6 bases). The ends were cut back, 4 bases at V and 5 bases at J, with 18 bases in the middle. This CDR3 has 15 residues. From germline, CDR1 is SGDLS and CDR2 YYNGEE. CDR3 in DNA: TGTGCCAGCAGCCCCCGTGGGGGGGGCGCGTATGGCTACACCTTC. Its protein is CASSPRGGGAYGYTF.

The chain is built from TRBV30 and TRBJ2-6, with 7 bases lining up with TRBD2. This CDR3 has 14 amino acids. The germline V gene encodes CDR1 GTSNPN and CDR2 SVGIG (reference sequence). V trimming: 5 bases; J trimming: 1 base; junction bases outside the gene matches: 2. CDR3 bases: TGTGCCTGGGGCGGGGGTTCTGGGGCCAACGTCCTGACTTTC. Protein: CAWGGGSGANVLTF.

The genes are TRBV7-2 and TRBJ2-3; 10 bases line up with TRBD2. The CDR3 sequence is 19 residues long. The germline gives CDR1 SGHTA, CDR2 FQGNSA. The ends lost 2 bases at V and 1 base at J; junction bases unmatched: 12. The DNA for the CDR3 is TGTGCCAGCAGCTTACGTATACTAGCGGGGAGGGAGGGCACAGATACGCAGTATTTT. Protein sequence: CASSLRILAGREGTDTQYF.

CDR3 nucleotides: TGTGCCAGCAGAAGGACAGGGGATAGCAATCAGCCCCAGCATTTT. This encodes CASRRTGDSNQPQHF. V usage is TRBV6-5 and J usage is TRBJ1-5, with TRBD1 identical over 9 bases. The germline V gene has CDR1 MNHEY and CDR2 SVGAGI. V gave up 6 bases and J gave up 0 bases; unmatched junction bases: 3. This CDR3 has 15 amino acids.

As concerns this clone: The germline gene is not matched at one end of the junction; a read error may be the cause. The rearrangement joins TRBV4-2 to TRBJ1-3; 8 bases match TRBD1. Germline loops: CDR1 LGHNA, CDR2 YNFKEQ. This CDR3 is built from 16 residues. CDR3 in amino acids: CASSQEYFQGAYTIYF. The CDR3 coding sequence is TGTGCCAGCAGTCAAGAATACTTCCAGGGGGCTTACACCATATATTTT.

The V gene is TRBV6-4, the J gene TRBJ1-4; TRBD1 aligns across 7 bases. V was clipped by 3 bases and J by 3 bases; unmatched bases: 4. Germline V gives CDR1 MRHNA, CDR2 SNTAGT. This CDR3 is built from 15 residues. CDR3: CASSERQGPNEKLFF. CDR3 DNA sequence: TGTGCCAGCAGTGAACGACAGGGCCCTAATGAAAAACTGTTTTTT.

The chain carries TRBV28 and TRBJ2-7; D call uncertain. Germline V gene lookup returns CDR1 MDHEN and CDR2 SYDVKM. The V gene lost 3 bases and the J gene lost 4 bases, with 7 bases spanning the gap. This CDR3 has 12 amino acids. CDR3 sequence reads: CASSLILYEQYF. The CDR3 bases are TGTGCCAGCAGTTTGATACTTTACGAGCAGTACTTC.

The gene calls are TRBV28 and TRBJ2-7, with TRBD2 matching 9 bases. This CDR3 contains 15 residues. Trimming took 5 bases from V and 1 from J; bases not matched to a gene: 6. The germline CDR1 and CDR2 sequences are MDHEN and SYDVKM. DNA for the CDR3: TGTGCCAGCAGTCCCCATAGCGGGGGATCCTACGAGCAGTACTTC. Its protein product is CASSPHSGGSYEQYF.

The chain joins TRBV9 to TRBJ2-1, with 9 nucleotides matching TRBD2. Germline CDR1 SGDLS, CDR2 YYNGEE. With 4 bases clipped from V and 9 bases from J, the junction kept 8 bases outside the gene matches. The CDR3 spans 14 residues. In DNA form, the CDR3 reads TGTGCCAGCAGCCCGAGCGGGGGGCGGGGTGAGCAGTTCTTC. Translation gives CASSPSGGRGEQFF.

The V call is TRBV27, the J call TRBJ1-1, with a tentative D call TRBD1 (6 bases). The V gene lost 5 bases and the J gene lost 1 base, with 11 bases spanning the gap. Germline loops: CDR1 MNHEY, CDR2 SMNVEV (reference sequence). This CDR3 is 14 amino acids long. CDR3 residues: CASSAPGQNTEAFF. The CDR3 DNA is TGTGCCAGCAGTGCTCCGGGACAGAACACTGAAGCTTTCTTT.

This clone was recorded once. The chain joins TRBV20-1 to TRBJ1-5; the D is unclear. CDR3 length: 14 residues. Germline V gene sequence: CDR1 DFQATT, CDR2 SNEGSKA (reference sequence). V was clipped by 3 bases and J by 2 bases, with 11 bases between them. CDR3 region: CSASAPQGNQPQHF. CDR3 coding DNA: TGCAGTGCTAGTGCCCCCCAGGGCAATCAGCCCCAGCATTTT.

CDR3 sequence reads: CASRAGTSGTYEQYF. The CDR3 DNA reads TGTGCCAGCAGGGCGGGGACTAGCGGAACCTACGAGCAGTACTTC. V usage is TRBV6-5 and J usage is TRBJ2-7, with 11 nucleotides matching TRBD2. The V gene's germline CDR1 is MNHEY and CDR2 SVGAGI. Trimming cost V 6 bases and J 2 bases; bases outside gene matches: 6. This CDR3 is 15 amino acids long.

The chain has TRBV7-9 and TRBJ1-1, with 7 bases that match TRBD1. The germline CDR1 and CDR2 sequences are SEHNR and FQNEAQ (reference sequence). CDR3 length: 11 amino acids. The junction had 1 base not matched to a gene; V was cut back by 5 bases and J by 7 bases. The CDR3 coding sequence is TGTGCCAGCAGCAGACAGGGTGAAGCTTTCTTT. Its protein is CASSRQGEAFF.

J is TRBJ2-1 and V is TRBV9; 11 bases match TRBD2. Germline CDR1 and CDR2: SGDLS and YYNGEE. This CDR3 region has 16 residues. V was pared by 0 bases and J by 3 bases, with 2 bases of the junction left unmatched. CDR3 in DNA: TGTGCCAGCAGCGTAGGTGGGACTAGCGGCTACAATGAGCAGTTCTTC. It specifies CASSVGGTSGYNEQFF.